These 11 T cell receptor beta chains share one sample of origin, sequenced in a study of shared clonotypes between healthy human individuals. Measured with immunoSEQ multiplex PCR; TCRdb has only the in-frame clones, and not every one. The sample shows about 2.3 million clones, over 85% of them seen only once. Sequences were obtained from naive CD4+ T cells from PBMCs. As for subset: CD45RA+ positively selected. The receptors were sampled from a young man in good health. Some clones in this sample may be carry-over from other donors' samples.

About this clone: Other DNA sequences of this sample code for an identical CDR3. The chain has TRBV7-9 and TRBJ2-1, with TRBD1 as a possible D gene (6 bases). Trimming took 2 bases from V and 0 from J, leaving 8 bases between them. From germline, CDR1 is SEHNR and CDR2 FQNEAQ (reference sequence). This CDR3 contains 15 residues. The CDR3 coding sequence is TGTGCCAGCAGCTTAATAGGGGGCTCCTACAATGAGCAGTTCTTC. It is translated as CASSLIGGSYNEQFF. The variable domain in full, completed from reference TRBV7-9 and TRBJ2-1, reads DTGVSQNPRHKITKRGQNVTFRCDPISEHNRLYWYRQTLGQGPEFLTYFQNEAQLEKSRLLSDRFSAERPKGSFSTLEIQRTEQGDSAMYLCASSLIGGSYNEQFFGPGTRLTVL.

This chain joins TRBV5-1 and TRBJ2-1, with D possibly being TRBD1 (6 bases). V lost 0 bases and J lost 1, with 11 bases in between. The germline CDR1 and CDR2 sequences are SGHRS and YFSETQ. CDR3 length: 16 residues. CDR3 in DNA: TGCGCCAGCAGCTTGGGAGACAGGTGGTCCTACAATGAGCAGTTCTTC. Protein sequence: CASSLGDRWSYNEQFF.

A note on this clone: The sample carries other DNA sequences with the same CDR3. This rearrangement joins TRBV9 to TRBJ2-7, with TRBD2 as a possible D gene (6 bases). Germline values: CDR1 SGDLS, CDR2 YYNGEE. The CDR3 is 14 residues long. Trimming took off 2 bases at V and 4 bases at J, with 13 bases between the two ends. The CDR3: CASSVGTAPYEQYF. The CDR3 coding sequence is TGTGCCAGCAGCGTCGGGACTGCTCCTTACGAGCAGTACTTC.

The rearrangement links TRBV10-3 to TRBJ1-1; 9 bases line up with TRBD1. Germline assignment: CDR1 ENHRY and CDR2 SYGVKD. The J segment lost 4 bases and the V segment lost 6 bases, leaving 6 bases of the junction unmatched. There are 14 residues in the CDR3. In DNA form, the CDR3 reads TGTGCCATCAGCCTGACAGGGGGGCCCACTGAAGCTTTCTTT. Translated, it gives CAISLTGGPTEAFF.

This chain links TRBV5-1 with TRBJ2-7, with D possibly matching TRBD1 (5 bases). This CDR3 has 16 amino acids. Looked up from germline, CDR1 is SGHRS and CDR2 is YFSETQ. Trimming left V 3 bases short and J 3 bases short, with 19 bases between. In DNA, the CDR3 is TGCGCCAGCAGCTCCCGACAGAACGAAGGGTACTACGAGCAGTACTTC. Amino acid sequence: CASSSRQNEGYYEQYF.

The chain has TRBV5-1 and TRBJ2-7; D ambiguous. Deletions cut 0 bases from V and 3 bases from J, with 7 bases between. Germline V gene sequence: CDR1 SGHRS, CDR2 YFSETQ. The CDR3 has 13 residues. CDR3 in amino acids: CASSLVGRYEQYF. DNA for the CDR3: TGCGCCAGCAGCTTGGTCGGCCGCTACGAGCAGTACTTC.

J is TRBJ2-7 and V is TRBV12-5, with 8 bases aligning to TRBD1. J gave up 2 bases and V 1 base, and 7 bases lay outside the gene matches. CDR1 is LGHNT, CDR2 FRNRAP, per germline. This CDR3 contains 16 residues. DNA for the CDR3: TGTGCTAGTGGTTTGGGAACCGGGACAGGTCCCTACGAGCAGTACTTC. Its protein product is CASGLGTGTGPYEQYF.

The CDR3 reads CASSIDLGYEQYF. In DNA, the CDR3 is TGTGCCAGTAGTATAGATCTAGGGTACGAGCAGTACTTC. This chain connects TRBV19 to TRBJ2-7; no clear D gene. This CDR3 comprises 13 residues. V dropped 0 bases and J dropped 4 bases, with 7 bases sitting between them. Germline loops: CDR1 LNHDA, CDR2 SQIVND (reference sequence).

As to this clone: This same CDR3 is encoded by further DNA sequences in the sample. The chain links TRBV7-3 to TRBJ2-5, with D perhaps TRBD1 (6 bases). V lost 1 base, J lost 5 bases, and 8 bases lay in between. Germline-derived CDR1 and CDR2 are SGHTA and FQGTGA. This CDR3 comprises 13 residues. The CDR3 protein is CASSLNREETQYF. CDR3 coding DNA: TGTGCCAGCAGCTTAAACAGGGAGGAGACCCAGTACTTC.

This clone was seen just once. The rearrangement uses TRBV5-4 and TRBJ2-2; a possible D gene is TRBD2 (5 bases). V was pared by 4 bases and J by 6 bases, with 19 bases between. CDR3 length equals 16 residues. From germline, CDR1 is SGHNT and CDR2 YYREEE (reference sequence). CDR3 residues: CASSVPSFGVPGELFF. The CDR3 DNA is TGTGCCAGCAGCGTACCTTCGTTCGGGGTTCCCGGGGAGCTGTTTTTT.

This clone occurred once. DNA for the CDR3: TGTGCCAGCAGTGCGGTTCGTTTGGGGGCGGAGCAGTACTTC. Amino acids: CASSAVRLGAEQYF. The chain is built from TRBV2 and TRBJ2-7, with D perhaps TRBD1 (6 bases). Germline V gene sequence: CDR1 SNHLY, CDR2 FYNNEI. Deletions cut 4 bases from V and 7 bases from J, with 17 bases between. The CDR3 runs 14 residues.